The 24 T cell receptor beta chains reported below all come from one sample, sequenced in a study of spatial heterogeneity in lung cancer. Overall study results and limits: One measure, the expanded intratumoral alpha and beta TCR count, tracked tumor mutation counts.

MiXCR was run by TCRdb on the 5' RACE reads, yielding one entry per CDR3 protein. The table shows 3,500 to 4,000 distinct CDR3 sequences, with 10% occurring only once. Time point here: sample taken at primary tumor resection. No antigen is known for these receptors. The sample here was lung tumor tissue, taken at surgery. The receptors shown here come from a female donor with early-stage non-small cell lung cancer.

This clonotype qualifies as medium-sized. This sequence joins TRBV20-1 and TRBJ2-5, with D perhaps given as TRBD1 or TRBD2 (5 bases each). Between the trimmed V and J ends, which lost 6 bases and 4 bases, there was a span of 12 bases. The CDR3 extends over 12 amino acids. From germline, CDR1 is DFQATT and CDR2 SNEGSKA (reference sequence). As DNA, the CDR3 is TGCAGTGCGGTCAGGGACGGAGAGACCCAGTACTTC. This encodes CSAVRDGETQYF.

This clonotype is termed medium-sized. The CDR3 spells CASRLGKSYEQYF. CDR3 sequence (DNA): TGTGCCAGCAGATTGGGCAAATCCTACGAGCAGTACTTC. This rearrangement joins TRBV11-1 to TRBJ2-7; no reliable D call. With 6 bases removed from V and 1 base from J, the gap between germline ends came to 10 bases. Germline V CDR1 and CDR2: SGHAT, FQDESV (reference sequence). The CDR3 has 13 amino acids.

V usage is TRBV13 and J usage is TRBJ2-3; D may be TRBD1 (6 bases). Deletions cut 1 base from V and 1 base from J, with 6 bases between. Germline values: CDR1 PRHDT, CDR2 FYEKMQ (reference sequence). This CDR3 is 14 amino acids long. The CDR3 coding sequence is TGTGCCAGCAGCTTAGAGGGGGGCACAGATACGCAGTATTTT. Translating it yields CASSLEGGTDTQYF. Full variable domain (rest looked up from reference TRBV13 and TRBJ2-3): AAGVIQSPRHLIKEKRETATLKCYPIPRHDTVYWYQQGPGQDPQFLISFYEKMQSDKGSIPDRFSAQQFSDYHSELNMSSLELGDSALYFCASSLEGGTDTQYFGPGTRLTVL.

The V call is TRBV27, the J call TRBJ2-3; 10 bases match TRBD2. The CDR3 length is 16 residues. With V trimmed by 5 bases and J by 5 bases, 10 bases remained unmatched. Per germline, CDR1 MNHEY and CDR2 SMNVEV (reference sequence). CDR3 protein: CASSRTERGGRDTQYF. CDR3 nucleotides: TGTGCCAGCAGTCGTACGGAGCGGGGGGGCAGAGATACGCAGTATTTT.

This clonotype is medium-sized. The V gene is TRBV12-5, the J gene TRBJ2-5; a possible D gene is TRBD1 (6 bases). Trimming removed 6 bases at V and 9 bases at J, with 14 bases between. The CDR3 runs to 12 residues. CDR1 and CDR2 (germline): LGHNT, FRNRAP. CDR3 in DNA: TGTGCTAGTGGGCACAGGGAAGGGGCCCAGTACTTC. As protein: CASGHREGAQYF. Looking up the rest from reference TRBV12-5 and TRBJ2-5 gives the full variable domain: DARVTQTPRHKVTEMGQEVTMRCQPILGHNTVFWYRQTMMQGLELLAYFRNRAPLDDSGMPKDRFSAEMPDATLATLKIQPSEPRDSAVYFCASGHREGAQYFGPGTRLLVL.

The chain carries TRBV27 and TRBJ1-5; a possible D gene is TRBD1 (5 bases). Germline CDR1 and CDR2: MNHEY and SMNVEV (reference sequence). Deletions cut 8 bases from V and 3 bases from J, with 11 bases between. This CDR3 is 13 amino acids long. The CDR3 sequence: CASRSGVNQPQHF. In DNA, the CDR3 is TGTGCCAGCCGCTCGGGGGTCAATCAGCCCCAGCATTTT.

By frequency in the sample, this clonotype is medium-sized (0.01 to 0.1%). The chain is built from TRBV6-6 and TRBJ1-5, with TRBD1 as a possible D gene (5 bases). The CDR3 contains 14 residues. V was clipped by 0 bases and J by 7 bases, with 10 bases between them. The germline V gene encodes CDR1 MNHNY and CDR2 SVGAGI (reference sequence). The DNA for the CDR3 is TGTGCCAGCAGTTACTCGGGGGTGGGGCAGCCCCAGCATTTT. Translation gives CASSYSGVGQPQHF.

This clonotype is judged medium-sized. V and J are TRBV12-5 and TRBJ2-7; 7 bases line up with TRBD1. CDR3 length: 17 amino acids. V was clipped by 0 bases and J by 2 bases; unmatched bases: 10. CDR1 is LGHNT, CDR2 FRNRAP, per germline. This CDR3 is CASGLVDGTAEPYEQYF. CDR3 bases: TGTGCTAGTGGTTTGGTAGACGGGACAGCCGAACCCTACGAGCAGTACTTC.

Relative to its sample, this clonotype is medium-sized. The chain is built from TRBV5-6 and TRBJ2-7; TRBD1 aligns across 7 bases. CDR3 size: 14 residues. CDR1 and CDR2 from the germline V gene are SGHDT and YYEEEE. With V trimmed by 2 bases and J by 4 bases, 6 bases remained unmatched. In DNA form, the CDR3 reads TGTGCCAGCAGCTTCTCACAGGGGATATACGAGCAGTACTTC. Translated, it gives CASSFSQGIYEQYF.

This clonotype is termed medium-sized (0.01 to 0.1%). V is TRBV2 and J is TRBJ2-3; 7 bases match TRBD1. With V trimmed by 5 bases and J by 0 bases, 5 bases remained unmatched. The germline gives CDR1 SNHLY, CDR2 FYNNEI. The CDR3 contains 15 residues. CDR3 sequence: CASSNSGGSTDTQYF. CDR3 DNA: TGTGCCAGCAGTAACTCAGGGGGAAGCACAGATACGCAGTATTTT.

This clonotype counts as medium-sized (0.01 to 0.1%). The gene calls are TRBV6-2 or TRBV6-3 and TRBJ2-7; 9 nucleotides match TRBD1. Looked up from germline, CDR1 is MNHEY and CDR2 is SVGEGT. CDR3 length equals 13 residues. V shed 5 bases and J 3 bases; nucleotides not matched to a gene: 2. CDR3 coding DNA: TGTGCCAGCAGTCGACAGGGGGTCTACGAGCAGTACTTC. Translation: CASSRQGVYEQYF.

This clonotype was seen a few times. V gene TRBV20-1 combines with J gene TRBJ1-4; 8 bases are shared with TRBD1. From germline, CDR1 is DFQATT and CDR2 SNEGSKA (reference sequence). This CDR3 is built from 14 residues. V shed 6 bases, J shed 4 bases, and the junction held 7 bases outside the gene matches. The CDR3 bases are TGCAGTGCGTCCCGGACAGGGATTAATGAAAAACTGTTTTTT. It encodes CSASRTGINEKLFF.

This clonotype qualifies as large. The chain recombines TRBV5-6 with TRBJ2-7; possibly TRBD2 for D (5 bases). Per the germline V gene, CDR1 is SGHDT and CDR2 is YYEEEE. V was pared by 4 bases and J by 3 bases, with 8 bases between. The CDR3 runs to 12 residues. The CDR3 DNA sequence: TGTGCCAGCAGCCCGGGGAGCTACGAGCAGTACTTC. It yields the protein CASSPGSYEQYF.

Only a few counts were recorded for this clonotype. The chain is built from TRBV11-2 and TRBJ1-4; D is undetermined. Germline assignment: CDR1 SGHAT and CDR2 FQNNGV. The V gene lost 3 bases and the J gene lost 8 bases, with 16 bases spanning the gap. The CDR3 consists of 15 residues. The CDR3 protein is CASSFSSVDYEKLFF. CDR3 coding DNA: TGTGCCAGCAGCTTCTCCTCCGTGGACTACGAAAAACTGTTTTTT. The variable domain in full, with the rest retrieved from reference TRBV11-2 and TRBJ1-4, is EAGVAQSPRYKIIEKRQSVAFWCNPISGHATLYWYQQILGQGPKLLIQFQNNGVVDDSQLPKDRFSAERLKGVDSTLKIQPAKLEDSAVYLCASSFSSVDYEKLFFGSGTQLSVL.

This clonotype is medium-sized (0.01 to 0.1%) in the sample. V is TRBV3-1 and J is TRBJ1-3, with a tentative D call TRBD1 (5 bases). This CDR3 spans 14 amino acids. Germline loops: CDR1 LGHDT, CDR2 YNNKEL (reference sequence). V gave up 4 bases and J gave up 1 base, with 8 bases separating them. CDR3 bases: TGTGCCAGCAGCCGAACAGGATCTGGAAACACCATATATTTT. Its protein is CASSRTGSGNTIYF.

In its sample, this clonotype ranks as medium-sized. The chain couples TRBV7-2 to TRBJ1-1; the D gene is possibly TRBD1 (5 bases). Germline CDR1 SGHTA, CDR2 FQGNSA. The CDR3 is 14 residues long. V lost 5 bases to trimming and J lost 3 bases, with 13 bases between them. Here the CDR3 reads CASSQDRGDTEAFF. In DNA, the CDR3 is TGTGCCAGCAGCCAGGATCGGGGGGACACTGAAGCTTTCTTT.

Relative to its sample, this clonotype is medium-sized. The chain employs TRBV18 and TRBJ2-2, with D possibly being TRBD1 (6 bases). The CDR3 length is 16 residues. From germline, CDR1 is KGHSH and CDR2 LQKENI. V lost 5 bases, J lost 0 bases, and 13 bases lay in between. This chain's CDR3 is CASSYKQGSNTGELFF. Here the CDR3 DNA reads TGTGCCAGCTCATACAAACAGGGCTCGAACACCGGGGAGCTGTTTTTT.

Within the sample, this clonotype is medium-sized (0.01 to 0.1%). The V call is TRBV7-8, the J call TRBJ1-1, with D maybe TRBD1 (5 bases). CDR1 SGHVS and CDR2 FQNEAQ come from the germline V gene. Trimming pared 1 base from V and 3 bases from J, leaving 9 bases between. The CDR3 sequence is 14 residues long. The chain's CDR3 is CASSLGPRDTEAFF. The CDR3, as DNA: TGTGCCAGCAGCTTAGGGCCCAGGGACACTGAAGCTTTCTTT.

The chain joins TRBV7-8 to TRBJ1-1; D not resolved. Per germline, CDR1 SGHVS and CDR2 FQNEAQ. With 5 bases removed from V and 6 bases from J, the gap between germline ends came to 19 bases. The CDR3 contains 15 residues. CDR3 region: CASSLGKGRGPEAFF. The CDR3 DNA is TGTGCCAGCAGCCTGGGGAAAGGGAGAGGGCCTGAAGCTTTCTTT. The full variable domain, in which reference TRBV7-8 and TRBJ1-1 provide the parts outside the CDR3, is GAGVSQSPRYKVAKRGQDVALRCDPISGHVSLFWYQQALGQGPEFLTYFQNEAQLDKSGLPSDRFFAERPEGSVSTLKIQRTQQEDSAVYLCASSLGKGRGPEAFFGQGTRLTVV.

In its sample, this clonotype ranks as medium-sized (0.01 to 0.1%). The V and J genes are TRBV7-2 and TRBJ2-3; 12 nucleotides line up with TRBD1. The CDR3 loop spans 15 amino acids. Trimming cost V 3 bases and J 5 bases; bases outside gene matches: 3. The germline V gene encodes CDR1 SGHTA and CDR2 FQGNSA. The CDR3 protein is CASSLGQGARDTQYF. DNA of the CDR3: TGTGCCAGCAGCTTGGGACAGGGGGCGCGAGATACGCAGTATTTT.

The V call is TRBV6-5, the J call TRBJ1-4; D might be TRBD1 (5 bases). CDR1 and CDR2 from the germline V gene are MNHEY and SVGAGI. CDR3 length: 15 amino acids. V was shortened by 0 bases and J by 5 bases, with 10 bases between the two germline ends. As DNA, the CDR3 is TGTGCCAGCAGTTACTCGCACAGGCCCAATGAAAAACTGTTTTTT. As protein: CASSYSHRPNEKLFF.

This clonotype is labeled as medium-sized. This chain connects TRBV20-1 to TRBJ2-1; 12 bases fit TRBD2. V shed 5 bases and J 7 bases; nucleotides not matched to a gene: 6. This CDR3 comprises 14 residues. Per the germline V gene, CDR1 is DFQATT and CDR2 is SNEGSKA (reference sequence). DNA for the CDR3: TGCAGTGCTCACCGGGGGACTAGCGGGAATGAGCAGTTCTTC. Its translation is CSAHRGTSGNEQFF.

This clonotype was seen only a few times. This chain joins TRBV5-4 and TRBJ2-2, with a tentative D call TRBD1 (5 bases). CDR3 length: 15 residues. The germline V gene has CDR1 SGHNT and CDR2 YYREEE (reference sequence). V lost 4 bases and J lost 1, with 11 bases in between. In DNA, the CDR3 is TGTGCCAGCAGCGTTGACAGAAGGAACACCGGGGAGCTGTTTTTT. Protein sequence: CASSVDRRNTGELFF.

In this sample, this clonotype is medium-sized. The chain links TRBV9 to TRBJ2-5; D unresolved. Germline loops: CDR1 SGDLS, CDR2 YYNGEE. This CDR3 comprises 14 residues. Trimming left V 4 bases short and J 5 bases short, with 15 bases between. The CDR3, as DNA: TGTGCCAGCAGCTCAACCTGGGCTAGGGAGACCCAGTACTTC. It encodes CASSSTWARETQYF.